This T cell receptor (beta chain) was captured in a study of PD-1 blockade in classical Hodgkin lymphoma. A remark on this clone: Its antigen is still unknown.

Time point described: newly diagnosed, previously untreated cHL patient sample. With magnetic negative selection, CD4+ T cells were purified from PBMCs that had been thawed. Untreated, newly diagnosed classical Hodgkin lymphoma PBMCs were comparators. Study-level results: Before treatment, TCR diversity in newly diagnosed patients was reportedly lower than in healthy donors.

Sequencing used immunoSEQ multiplex PCR; TCRdb keeps in-frame clones, though not all of them. The sample includes 25,000 to 30,000 clones, 89% seen only once; the top ten take about 0.38%. Sample: CD4+ T cells from blood. The TCR was taken from a human donor with classical Hodgkin lymphoma.

Here the CDR3 DNA reads TGTGCCAGTAGTGCCGAGGGTCGAGCAGGGGAAAAACTGTTTTTT. It specifies CASSAEGRAGEKLFF. The V and J genes are TRBV19 and TRBJ1-4; D perhaps matches TRBD1 (5 bases). Trimming shortened V by 5 bases and J by 8 bases, and 18 bases separated the two germline ends. This CDR3 region has 15 residues. CDR1 and CDR2 from the germline V gene are LNHDA and SQIVND (reference sequence).